These T cell receptor beta chains were read from a single sample in a study of cytomegalovirus exposure and HLA in healthy donors. The assay was immunoSEQ multiplex PCR, and TCRdb's table has in-frame clones only and misses some. The top ten clones hold roughly 0.4% of a sample with under 300,000 clones, around 91% of them seen once. The sequencing input was PBMCs. Receptors originate from a woman between 18 and 30 years old in good health and CMV-seronegative. CDR3s include the opening cysteine and the closing phenylalanine or tryptophan. Fields, in order: CDR3 protein, clone size, V gene, CDR3 length, J gene. Clone size appears in some rows only: once, few, many, or a class for an expanded clone.

CDR3aa: CASSEATGTANTEAFF
abundance: once
v_gene: TRBV6-1
len: 16
j_gene: TRBJ1-1

CDR3aa: CATSTGRTTEAFF
abundance: .
v_gene: TRBV7-6
len: 13
j_gene: TRBJ1-1

CDR3aa: CASSLGTGGNEQYF
abundance: .
v_gene: TRBV5-1
len: 14
j_gene: TRBJ2-7

CDR3aa: CASSLVALAGGASYEQYF
abundance: .
v_gene: TRBV7-2
len: 18
j_gene: TRBJ2-7

CDR3aa: CASSLDSHSNQPQHF
abundance: few
v_gene: TRBV9
len: 15
j_gene: TRBJ1-5

CDR3aa: CASSISGGDLTSYTF
abundance: .
v_gene: TRBV19
len: 15
j_gene: TRBJ1-2

CDR3aa: CASSLAGGTDTQYF
abundance: .
v_gene: TRBV2
len: 14
j_gene: TRBJ2-3

CDR3aa: CASSQDPRGGNQPQHF
abundance: .
v_gene: TRBV4-1
len: 16
j_gene: TRBJ1-5

CDR3aa: CASKNSFTNEKLFF
abundance: .
v_gene: TRBV6-1
len: 14
j_gene: TRBJ1-4

CDR3aa: CASSVIAGGRANEQYF
abundance: .
v_gene: TRBV6-1
len: 16
j_gene: TRBJ2-7

CDR3aa: CASGTGLADTQYF
abundance: .
v_gene: TRBV6-5
len: 13
j_gene: TRBJ2-3

CDR3aa: CASSYSAEAFF
abundance: .
v_gene: TRBV6-5
len: 11
j_gene: TRBJ1-1

CDR3aa: CASSLTSAETQYF
abundance: .
v_gene: TRBV11-1
len: 13
j_gene: TRBJ2-5

CDR3aa: CASNTAGTRTNEQFF
abundance: .
v_gene: TRBV7-9
len: 15
j_gene: TRBJ2-1

CDR3aa: CASSFKPGGASTGELFF
abundance: .
v_gene: TRBV27
len: 17
j_gene: TRBJ2-2